This T cell receptor (beta chain) was recorded in a study of blood T cell repertoires in COVID-19 (dated by TCRdb to the early 2020s). Study-wide context: Samples covering the acute and convalescent phases of COVID-19 were provided by collaborators in the United States, Italy and Spain. The prospective study material was composed of cDNA or gDNA derived from T cells, B-cell-depleted T cells, or PBMCs. Deeply sampled blood TCRbeta repertoires from subjects exposed to, actively infected with, or recovered from COVID-19 were included in the dataset. The repertoires were released in a freely available public database meant as a resource for research on the immune response to SARS-CoV-2. Samples were obtained from the ongoing ImmuneRACE study (first 160 participants) and from 1,254 subjects provided by 6 global collaborators. Sample metadata almost always included a de-identified subject ID, COVID-19 status, age in years and sex. HLA class I and class II types, where available, came from metadata supplied by the sample provider rather than from assay-based typing. Overall results and qualifications from the work: The amount of clinical and demographic metadata varied by source and participant and was provided uncurated.

The germline V gene sets CDR1 to SGHRS and CDR2 to YFSETQ. There are 12 amino acids in the CDR3, from cysteine to phenylalanine inclusive. Only the CDR3 DNA is retained, 36 bases long and in frame from the first base. Trimming costs V 3 bases and J 1 base, and their ends lie 4 bases apart. In the case of this clone: What this receptor recognizes is not known. Per-base qualities were not stored, and no clone one base away is much larger.

At one collaborating source in Seattle, patients were enrolled during active infection and were followed longitudinally through the course of disease. Each collaborating institution followed its own protocols to collect whole blood in K2EDTA tubes. For TCRbeta analysis, collaborators shipped samples as frozen whole blood, isolated PBMCs, or DNA extracted from either of those sample types. TCRbeta CDR3 regions were amplified from genomic DNA using the immunoSEQ Assay, a bias-controlled multiplex PCR. Concerning the study's data processing: Within the assay, amplification of reference gene primers was used to estimate how many nucleated cells each sample contained. Sequence reads were collapsed and filtered to measure the absolute abundance of every unique TCRbeta CDR3 rearrangement. For each sample, productive Simpson clonality was calculated by taking the square root of Simpson's diversity index across productive rearrangements. The table comes from immuneACCESS by way of TCRdb, which keeps in-frame sequences with V and J called. Part of the clones is missing from these tables; in studies checked, under half for an unresolved V gene and the rest for unknown reasons. The DNA was the basis for D and trimming; V, J and clone size are from that table. Across this sample there are some 390,000 clones, with around 91% seen only once. The ten largest clonotypes hold about 1.4% of the sample.

The TCR originated in a woman aged 40 to 49 with COVID-19, enrolled during active disease. Sequencing used peripheral blood. The sequence is built from TRBV5-1 and TRBJ1-1, with the D gene too uncertain to name. The CDR3 here reads CASSSGNTEAFF. The DNA is as follows: TGCGCCAGCAGCTCGGGGAACACTGAAGCTTTCTTT.